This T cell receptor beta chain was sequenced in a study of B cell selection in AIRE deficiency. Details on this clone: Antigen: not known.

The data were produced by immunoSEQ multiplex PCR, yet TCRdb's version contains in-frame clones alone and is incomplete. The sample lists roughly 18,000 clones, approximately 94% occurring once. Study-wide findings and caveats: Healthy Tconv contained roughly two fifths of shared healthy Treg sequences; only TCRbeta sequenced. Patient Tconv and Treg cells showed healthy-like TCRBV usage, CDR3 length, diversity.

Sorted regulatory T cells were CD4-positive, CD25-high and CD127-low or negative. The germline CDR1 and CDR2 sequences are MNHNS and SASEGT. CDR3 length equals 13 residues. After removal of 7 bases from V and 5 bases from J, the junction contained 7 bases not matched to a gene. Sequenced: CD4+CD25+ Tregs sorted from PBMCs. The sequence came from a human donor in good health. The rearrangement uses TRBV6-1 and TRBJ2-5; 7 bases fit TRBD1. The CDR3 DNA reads TGTGCCAGCACTAAGACAGGGCTCGAGACCCAGTACTTC. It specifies CASTKTGLETQYF.